These 15 T cell receptor beta chains share one sample of origin, sequenced in a study of blood T cell repertoires in COVID-19. Only in-frame clones appear in the TCRdb table, and some are missing; sequencing was by immunoSEQ multiplex PCR. Of roughly 62,000 clones in the sample, around 85% were seen once. Sample: peripheral blood. The receptors were gathered from a man aged 60 to 75 with acute or convalescent COVID-19.

The V gene is TRBV28, the J gene TRBJ1-2; D remains unclear. With 6 bases removed from V and 8 bases from J, the gap between germline ends came to 16 bases. The CDR3 is made up of 13 amino acids. Per the germline V gene, CDR1 is MDHEN and CDR2 is SYDVKM. The CDR3 nucleotides are TGTGCCAGCAGCACGGGAGGAGCTCGGGGCTACACCTTC. Translated, it gives CASSTGGARGYTF.

The V gene is TRBV9, the J gene TRBJ1-1; D gene uncertain. This CDR3 has 13 residues. Germline CDR1 reads SGDLS; CDR2 reads YYNGEE. The ends were cut back, 3 bases at V and 4 bases at J, with 10 bases in the middle. The CDR3 region is CASSASLGTEAFF. The DNA for the CDR3 is TGTGCCAGCAGCGCTAGTTTGGGCACTGAAGCTTTCTTT.

The rearrangement joins TRBV12-2 to TRBJ2-2; TRBD2 is taken as the D call from the table, unchecked against the DNA. TRBV12-2 is an annotated pseudogene. The CDR3 has 17 amino acids. The CDR3 region is CASQGTSGRIGTGELFF. The CDR3 nucleotides are TGTGCAAGTCAAGGGACTAGCGGGAGAATCGGCACCGGGGAGCTGTTTTTT.

The chain carries TRBV3-1 (or the pseudogene TRBV3-2) and TRBJ1-1; D is unclear. Germline values: CDR1 LGHDT, CDR2 YNNKEL (reference sequence). The length of the CDR3 is 18 residues. Trimming left V 0 bases short and J 7 bases short, with 24 bases between. The CDR3 nucleotides read TGTGCCAGCAGCCAAGAGACTACGAGGGTGCGCGGCTTTAGTGAAGCTTTCTTT. Translated, it gives CASSQETTRVRGFSEAFF.

The rearrangement joins TRBV5-1 to TRBJ2-2; the match to TRBD1 covers 7 bases. In germline, CDR1 is SGHRS, CDR2 YFSETQ. V trimming: 0 bases; J trimming: 3 bases; junction bases outside the gene matches: 2. This CDR3 contains 15 residues. CDR3 sequence reads: CASSLEGAYTGELFF. In nucleotides, the CDR3 is TGCGCCAGCAGCTTGGAGGGGGCCTACACCGGGGAGCTGTTTTTT.

The chain links TRBV18 to TRBJ2-1, with TRBD1 identical over 7 bases. Germline V lookup: CDR1 KGHSH, CDR2 LQKENI. This CDR3 region has 16 residues. With V trimmed by 1 base and J by 1 base, 4 bases remained unmatched. In DNA form, the CDR3 reads TGTGCCAGCTCACCACAGGGGGCTGGGTCCTACAATGAGCAGTTCTTC. It translates to CASSPQGAGSYNEQFF.

This clone was recorded only once. This sequence joins TRBV2 and TRBJ1-2; the D gene is possibly TRBD1 (6 bases). From germline, CDR1 is SNHLY and CDR2 FYNNEI. The germline V and J ends were trimmed by 3 bases and 4 bases, with 12 bases remaining between them. The CDR3 contains 14 residues. CDR3 in amino acids: CASSDTGYSYGYTF. The CDR3 nucleotides read TGTGCCAGCAGTGATACAGGGTACAGCTATGGCTACACCTTC.

The chain links TRBV6-5 to TRBJ2-7; 11 bases line up with TRBD2. V shed 2 bases, J shed 4 bases, and the junction held 4 bases outside the gene matches. Germline V gives CDR1 MNHEY, CDR2 SVGAGI. The CDR3 runs to 15 residues. CDR3 bases: TGTGCCAGCAGTTACACTAGCGGGAGAGGTTACGAGCAGTACTTC. Its protein is CASSYTSGRGYEQYF.

The chain combines TRBV19 with TRBJ2-1, with 10 bases aligning to TRBD2. CDR3 length: 14 amino acids. The germline CDR1 and CDR2 sequences are LNHDA and SQIVND (reference sequence). Trimming took 6 bases from V and 2 from J; bases not matched to a gene: 1. DNA of the CDR3: TGTGCCAGTAGGAGCGGGAGGGCCTACAATGAGCAGTTCTTC. Protein sequence: CASRSGRAYNEQFF. Combining the CDR3 with reference TRBV19 and TRBJ2-1 gives the whole variable domain DGGITQSPKYLFRKEGQNVTLSCEQNLNHDAMYWYRQDPGQGLRLIYYSQIVNDFQKGDIAEGYSVSREKKESFPLTVTSAQKNPTAFYLCASRSGRAYNEQFFGPGTRLTVL.

The chain employs TRBV28 and TRBJ2-5, with 7 bases lining up with TRBD1. Trimming cost V 3 bases and J 1 base; bases outside gene matches: 5. The germline V gene encodes CDR1 MDHEN and CDR2 SYDVKM. This CDR3 contains 15 residues. The CDR3 DNA reads as TGTGCCAGCAGTTTGCTCCGGGACAGCCAAGAGACCCAGTACTTC. Encoded protein: CASSLLRDSQETQYF. Full variable domain (missing parts from reference TRBV28 and TRBJ2-5): DVKVTQSSRYLVKRTGEKVFLECVQDMDHENMFWYRQDPGLGLRLIYFSYDVKMKEKGDIPEGYSVSREKKERFSLILESASTNQTSMYLCASSLLRDSQETQYFGPGTRLLVL.

The rearrangement links TRBV5-1 to TRBJ2-3; 9 bases line up with TRBD2. The CDR3 sequence is 15 residues long. CDR1 is SGHRS, CDR2 YFSETQ, per germline. After removal of 3 bases from V and 2 bases from J, the junction contained 4 bases not matched to a gene. CDR3 nucleotide sequence: TGCGCCAGCAGCTCAGTAGCGGGAGACACAGATACGCAGTATTTT. Protein product: CASSSVAGDTDTQYF.

The chain employs TRBV6-4 and TRBJ2-7, with D unclear. Between the trimmed V and J ends, which lost 3 bases and 3 bases, there was a span of 3 bases. The CDR3 totals 11 residues. Germline CDR1 is MRHNA and CDR2 is SNTAGT. CDR3 residues: CASSDRYEQYF. In DNA form, the CDR3 reads TGTGCCAGCAGTGATCGCTACGAGCAGTACTTC.

The chain employs TRBV2 and TRBJ1-5; D not resolved. Germline V CDR1 and CDR2: SNHLY, FYNNEI. The CDR3 covers 13 residues. The germline V and J ends were trimmed by 5 bases and 11 bases, with 16 bases remaining between them. CDR3 in DNA: TGTGCCAGCAGTCCCACCGGGAGCCAGACCCAGCATTTT. This codes for CASSPTGSQTQHF.

The rearrangement links TRBV4-3 to TRBJ2-3; 14 nucleotides line up with TRBD2. The CDR3 has 18 residues. V gave up 1 base and J gave up 1 base; unmatched junction bases: 4. Germline V lookup: CDR1 LGHNA, CDR2 YSLEER. The DNA for the CDR3 is TGCGCCAGCAGCCAAGCGACTAGCGGGAGGGCAGGCACAGATACGCAGTATTTT. It specifies CASSQATSGRAGTDTQYF.

This clone was detected once. V is TRBV2 and J is TRBJ2-1; 8 nucleotides line up with TRBD2. V dropped 2 bases and J dropped 3; count of bases not matched to a gene: 6. This CDR3 has 16 amino acids. Germline V gene data show CDR1 as SNHLY and CDR2 as FYNNEI. The CDR3 DNA is TGTGCCAGCAGTGAAACTAGCGGAGCCATCTACAATGAGCAGTTCTTC. This gives the protein CASSETSGAIYNEQFF. The variable domain in full, completed from reference TRBV2 and TRBJ2-1, reads EPEVTQTPSHQVTQMGQEVILRCVPISNHLYFYWYRQILGQKVEFLVSFYNNEISEKSEIFDDQFSVERPDGSNFTLKIRSTKLEDSAMYFCASSETSGAIYNEQFFGPGTRLTVL.